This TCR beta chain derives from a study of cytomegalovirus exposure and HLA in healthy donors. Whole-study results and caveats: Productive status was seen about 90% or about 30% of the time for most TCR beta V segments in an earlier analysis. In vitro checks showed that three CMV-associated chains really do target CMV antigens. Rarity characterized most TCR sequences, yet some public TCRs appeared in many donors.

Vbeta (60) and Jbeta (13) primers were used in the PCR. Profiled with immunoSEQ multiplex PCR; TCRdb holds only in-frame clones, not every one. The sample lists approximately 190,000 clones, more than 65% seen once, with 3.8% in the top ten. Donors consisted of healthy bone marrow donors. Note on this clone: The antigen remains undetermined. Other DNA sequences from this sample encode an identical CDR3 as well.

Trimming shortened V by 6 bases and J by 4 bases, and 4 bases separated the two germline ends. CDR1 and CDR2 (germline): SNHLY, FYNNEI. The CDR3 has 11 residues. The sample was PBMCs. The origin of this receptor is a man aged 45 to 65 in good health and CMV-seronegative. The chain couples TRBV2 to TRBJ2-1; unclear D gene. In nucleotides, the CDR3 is TGTGCCAGCAGCCCGTACAATGAGCAGTTCTTC. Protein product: CASSPYNEQFF.